Sequencing of this TCR beta chain was carried out in a study of naive and memory T cell subsets (dated by TCRdb to 2016 to 2017). With regard to the full study: The figure summarizing the skin biopsy and whole blood samples listed about 10 blood donors, 7 tuberculin skin test biopsies and 3 saline control biopsies. Usually PCR2 was run as a SYBR Green qPCR and stopped at a set threshold, although low-input samples could use end-point PCR (roughly 6 cycles) instead. Skin biopsies were taken from tuberculin skin test sites or from saline-injected control sites and were processed for RNA extraction as described before. The study at large found these results: The RNA-based method was acknowledged to be potentially sensitive to changes in TCR transcripts with T cell activation and differentiation. TCR sequences were reportedly obtained from both types of skin biopsy, with many more TCRs found at tuberculin skin test sites. Details of skin biopsy collection and RNA processing were not given in the paper but were referenced to earlier studies.

The method behind the library was UMI-ligation and nested PCR. The ligated cDNA was amplified in four rounds of PCR with nested alpha and beta constant region primers together with the SP2 primer. For the blood and skin samples, TCR RNA was reverse transcribed with SuperScript IV using primers for the alpha and beta constant regions. An oligonucleotide carrying the Illumina SP2 primer and a UMI was ligated to the cDNA 3' end using T4 RNA ligase 1. The 12-nucleotide UMI was composed of two random hexamers separated by an eight-base spacer, which was included to prevent hairpin formation. From the second PCR onward, the TCR alpha and beta chain libraries were handled separately, and dual indexing was used for multiplexing. After pooling, the indexed libraries were analyzed by capillary electrophoresis and sequenced on either an Illumina MiSeq or NextSeq. To boost base diversity and improve cluster recognition, PhiX DNA at 5-7% was spiked into the libraries. Under the source paper's analysis protocol: UMIs were extracted from read 2 by Demultiplexor and combined with the TCR sequence from read 1, and reads were split according to sample indices. V and J genes and V-J junctions were identified by Decombinator, which gave every TCR a five-part identifier that included V and J deletions. Collapsinator relied on UMIs to correct both sequencing errors and PCR amplification heterogeneity, producing a UMI-based abundance for each TCR. CDR3Translator turned identifiers into nucleotide sequence, translated the nucleotide sequence into amino acids, and pulled out CDR3 regions based on terminal motifs. After normalization to the amount of input RNA, error-corrected alpha and beta TCR counts from blood and skin were compared. The public reads were quality trimmed at Q25 with fastp and then assembled into clones with MiXCR by TCRdb, keeping productive beta chains. CDR3 protein duplicates are merged, each entry listing the most common genes and DNA. The V and J calls follow TCRdb's processing rather than the paper's. In all, the sample holds about 2,000 distinct CDR3 sequences, and about 4% of those were seen once. Clones ranked in the top ten supply roughly 21% of the sample.

In the paper's terms, the treatment or condition label means: skin biopsy from saline-injected control site (resident skin T cells). Total RNA, without cell sorting, was DNase treated with RQ1 DNase before reverse transcription, targeting about 1 to 1,100 ng input. The study described a robust, sensitive protocol for amplifying, sequencing and analyzing TCRs, using 3' ligation of a UMI-containing oligonucleotide to TCR cDNA. Skin sites injected with saline were biopsied so that the resident skin T cell population could be sampled. Libraries were prepared from skin biopsies and whole blood to test how robust the pipeline was in samples where T cells are a minority population. This clonotype is classified as medium-sized (0.01 to 0.1%). Its cognate antigen has yet to be identified. Base qualities were left out, and no much larger clone turns up one base away. From the cysteine up to the phenylalanine, the CDR3 has a length of 11 residues. Only CDR3 DNA is held: 33 bases, read in frame from base 1. CDR1 and CDR2, looked up from the germline V gene (reference sequence), are DFQATT and SNEGSKA. The junction shows trimming of 6 bases on V and 5 bases on J, and the gene matches do not reach 1 base of it.

The sequence was obtained from an adult in good health. Source: skin, taken from a saline injection site in the skin. The V and J genes are TRBV20-1 and TRBJ2-5; 9 nucleotides in the junction match TRBD1. DNA sequence: TGCAGTGCGGACAGGGGCGAGACCCAGTACTTC. Translated, this gives CSADRGETQYF.